A selection of T cell receptor beta chains follows, all from one sample in a study of beta chain features in type 1 diabetes. Assay: immunoSEQ multiplex PCR; the TCRdb copy retains only in-frame clones and omits some. The sample lists roughly 500,000 clones, roughly an eighth seen once, with about 0.042% in the top ten. The sample comprised naive CD4+ T cells from blood. Receptors were obtained from a woman aged 18-30 years in good health. Both conserved end residues are part of each CDR3. The order of the fields is D gene, clone size, V gene, J gene, CDR3 protein, CDR3 DNA. A D gene is named only where the DNA matches it firmly. Not every row has a clone size; where given, it reads once, few, many or a size class.

TRBD2	few	TRBV4-1	TRBJ2-1	CASSQGASGKSYNEQFF	TGCGCCAGCAGCCAAGGCGCTAGCGGGAAATCCTACAATGAGCAGTTCTTC
-	few	TRBV2	TRBJ2-1	CASRSGPRRFDEQFF	TGTGCCAGCAGAAGCGGACCTAGAAGGTTCGATGAGCAGTTCTTC
TRBD1	-	TRBV6-1	TRBJ2-5	CASRMGTAKETQYF	TGTGCCAGCCGAATGGGGACAGCCAAAGAGACCCAGTACTTC
-	few	TRBV7-7	TRBJ2-5	CASSLAAAGTQYF	TGTGCCAGCAGCTTAGCTGCCGCGGGGACCCAGTACTTC
-	-	TRBV28	TRBJ2-1	CASSTDVTHNEQFF	TGTGCCAGCAGCACGGACGTTACACACAATGAGCAGTTCTTC
-	-	TRBV7-9	TRBJ1-2	CASSLAGPTNYGYTF	TGTGCCAGCAGCTTAGCAGGTCCTACTAACTATGGCTACACCTTC
-	-	TRBV5-1	TRBJ1-6	CASSLGAPSYNSPLHF	TGCGCCAGCAGCTTGGGGGCCCCCTCCTATAATTCACCCCTCCACTTT
-	-	TRBV6-1	TRBJ1-2	CAGSTDNLYGYTF	TGTGCCGGCAGTACAGATAATCTCTATGGCTACACCTTC
-	-	TRBV10-3	TRBJ2-7	CAIKGHLSGEQYF	TGTGCCATCAAGGGACATCTTTCTGGGGAGCAGTACTTC
-	-	TRBV7-6	TRBJ2-1	CASKTEGEGEQFF	TGTGCCAGCAAAACAGAGGGAGAGGGTGAGCAGTTCTTC
-	-	TRBV11-2	TRBJ2-5	CASSRIRGAETQYF	TGTGCCAGCAGCCGCATCAGGGGGGCGGAGACCCAGTACTTC
-	-	TRBV15	TRBJ1-5	CATSTLLEGSNQPQHF	TGTGCCACCAGCACACTCCTTGAGGGGAGCAATCAGCCCCAGCATTTT
-	few	TRBV9	TRBJ2-1	CASSVRGSSYNEQFF	TGTGCCAGCAGCGTACGGGGGAGCTCCTACAATGAGCAGTTCTTC
TRBD1	few	TRBV5-4	TRBJ1-4	CASSPTGTGDEKLFF	TGTGCCAGCAGCCCTACCGGGACAGGGGACGAAAAACTGTTTTTT
-	-	TRBV4-1	TRBJ2-4	CASSHDRGTAKNIQYF	TGCGCCAGCAGCCACGATAGGGGGACAGCCAAAAACATTCAGTACTTC
-	-	TRBV7-3	TRBJ2-3	CASSLAAGTKDTQYF	TGTGCCAGCAGCTTAGCTGCCGGGACAAAAGATACGCAGTATTTT
-	-	TRBV5-1	TRBJ1-6	CASSSRGENSPLHF	TGCGCCAGCAGCTCCAGGGGCGAGAATTCACCCCTCCACTTT
-	few	TRBV7-2	TRBJ2-3	CASSASRGLRTDTQYF	TGTGCCAGCAGCGCCTCTCGGGGCCTTCGCACAGATACGCAGTATTTT
TRBD1	-	TRBV7-2	TRBJ2-3	CASSLAPTGSVDTQYF	TGTGCCAGCAGCTTAGCGCCGACAGGGTCAGTGGATACGCAGTATTTT
-	-	TRBV28	TRBJ2-3	CASSLSTRSTDTQYF	TGTGCCAGCAGTTTATCCACCAGAAGCACAGATACGCAGTATTTT
-	few	TRBV27	TRBJ2-7	CASSGQLSYEQYF	TGTGCCAGTTCCGGACAGCTCTCCTACGAGCAGTACTTC
-	-	TRBV7-2	TRBJ2-5	CASSPRARGAETQYF	TGTGCCAGCAGCCCTAGGGCCAGGGGAGCCGAGACCCAGTACTTC
-	few	TRBV19	TRBJ2-4	CASSNGQLAKNIQYF	TGTGCCAGTAGTAACGGACAGCTAGCCAAAAACATTCAGTACTTC
-	many	TRBV10-3	TRBJ2-7	CAIMSGNRREQYF	TGTGCCATCATGTCGGGGAACAGGAGAGAGCAGTACTTC
-	-	TRBV9	TRBJ1-6	CASSVLVDSPLHF	TGTGCCAGCAGCGTACTCGTGGATTCACCCCTCCACTTT
-	-	TRBV19	TRBJ1-1	CASRADARTMNTEAFF	TGTGCCAGTAGGGCTGACGCTAGGACCATGAACACTGAAGCTTTCTTT
-	few	TRBV4-3	TRBJ1-5	CASSQGTEYQPQHF	TGCGCCAGCAGCCAAGGGACGGAGTATCAGCCCCAGCATTTT
TRBD1	few	TRBV29-1	TRBJ2-5	CSVDLTGVVETQYF	TGCAGCGTTGACCTCACAGGGGTGGTGGAGACCCAGTACTTC
-	-	TRBV9	TRBJ2-7	CASSVGALSVGEQYF	TGTGCCAGCAGCGTAGGGGCTCTCTCAGTGGGAGAGCAGTACTTC
-	-	TRBV5-1	TRBJ2-2	CASTEGNTGELFF	TGCGCCAGCACCGAAGGAAACACCGGGGAGCTGTTTTTT
-	-	TRBV29-1	TRBJ1-1	CSVGTTVNTEAFF	TGCAGCGTTGGAACGACAGTGAACACTGAAGCTTTCTTT
TRBD2	-	TRBV4-3	TRBJ2-4	CASSPGGSGSGGKNIQYF	TGCGCCAGCAGCCCCGGGGGTAGCGGGAGTGGTGGCAAAAACATTCAGTACTTC
-	few	TRBV5-1	TRBJ2-3	CASSLTVPGDTQYF	TGCGCCAGCAGCTTGACAGTCCCTGGGGATACGCAGTATTTT
TRBD1	few	TRBV29-1	TRBJ2-1	CSVEAPGTGGVEQFF	TGCAGCGTTGAAGCCCCCGGGACAGGGGGCGTTGAGCAGTTCTTC
-	-	TRBV7-2	TRBJ2-3	CASSHSGRSTDTQYF	TGTGCCAGCAGCCATAGCGGTAGAAGCACAGATACGCAGTATTTT
TRBD1	few	TRBV10-3	TRBJ2-5	CAISEQGQGSYQETQYF	TGTGCCATCAGTGAACAAGGACAGGGCTCATACCAAGAGACCCAGTACTTC
-	-	TRBV9	TRBJ1-6	CASSVFSNSPLHF	TGTGCCAGCAGCGTATTCTCTAATTCACCCCTCCACTTT
TRBD2	few	TRBV9	TRBJ2-3	CASSGLAGWQDTQYF	TGTGCCAGCAGCGGACTAGCGGGATGGCAAGATACGCAGTATTTT
-	few	TRBV7-8	TRBJ2-3	CASSADYRPITDTQYF	TGTGCCAGCAGCGCGGATTATCGGCCTATAACAGATACGCAGTATTTT
-	few	TRBV7-2	TRBJ2-1	CASSLSSGLSYNEQFF	TGTGCCAGCAGCTTAAGTTCGGGACTTTCCTACAATGAGCAGTTCTTC
TRBD1	-	TRBV2	TRBJ2-3	CASLIGGWAQYF	TGTGCCAGCCTCATAGGGGGCTGGGCGCAGTATTTT
-	-	TRBV7-9	TRBJ2-1	CASSPDGEFF	TGTGCCAGCAGCCCGGACGGGGAGTTCTTC
-	-	TRBV7-2	TRBJ1-1	CASSGVRAFF	TGTGCCAGCAGCGGCGTACGAGCTTTCTTT
TRBD2	-	TRBV27	TRBJ2-1	CASSPVLQLAAYNEQFF	TGTGCCAGCAGTCCCGTTCTCCAACTAGCGGCATACAATGAGCAGTTCTTC
TRBD1	few	TRBV15	TRBJ2-2	CATSRVRGLNTGELFF	TGTGCCACCAGCAGAGTTAGGGGGCTGAACACCGGGGAGCTGTTTTTT
-	-	TRBV7-2	TRBJ2-5	CASSFPGRQETQYF	TGTGCCAGCAGCTTCCCAGGAAGACAGGAGACCCAGTACTTC